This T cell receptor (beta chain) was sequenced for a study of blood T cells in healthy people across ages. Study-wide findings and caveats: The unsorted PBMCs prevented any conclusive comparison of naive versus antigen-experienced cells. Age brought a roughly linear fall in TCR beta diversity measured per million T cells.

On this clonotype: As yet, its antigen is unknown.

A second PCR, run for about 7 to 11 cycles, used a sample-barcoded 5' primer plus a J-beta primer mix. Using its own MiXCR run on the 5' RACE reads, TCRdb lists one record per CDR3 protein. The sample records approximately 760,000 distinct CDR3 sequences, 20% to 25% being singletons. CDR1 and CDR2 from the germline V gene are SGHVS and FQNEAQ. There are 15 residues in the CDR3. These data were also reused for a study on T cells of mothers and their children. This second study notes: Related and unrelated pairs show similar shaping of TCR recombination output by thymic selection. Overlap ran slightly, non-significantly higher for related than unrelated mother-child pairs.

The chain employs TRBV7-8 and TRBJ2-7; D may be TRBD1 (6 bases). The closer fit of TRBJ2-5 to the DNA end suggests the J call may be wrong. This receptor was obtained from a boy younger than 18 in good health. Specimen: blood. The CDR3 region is CASSLNQGFQETQYF. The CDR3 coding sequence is TGTGCCAGCAGCTTAAACCAGGGGTTCCAAGAGACCCAGTACTTC.